Listed here are 11 T cell receptor beta chains from one sample, sequenced in a study of T-cell memory formation after mild COVID-19. TCRdb reprocessed the 5' RACE reads with MiXCR, giving one entry per CDR3 protein. This sample has about 320,000 distinct CDR3 sequences, with around an eighth found just once. Sequences were obtained from PBMCs or a T cell subset sorted from them (not recorded which). The receptors were sampled from a man between 18 and 35 years old who had mild COVID-19 (a few samples of this study predate the infection). Cell type and time point are not known.

The V gene is TRBV7-2, the J gene TRBJ2-1; 8 bases are a match to TRBD2. This CDR3 comprises 16 residues. Germline V gene sequence: CDR1 SGHTA, CDR2 FQGNSA. J lost 5 bases, V lost 1 base, and 7 bases had no gene match. The CDR3 DNA reads as TGTGCCAGCAGCTTAGACGGCGGGAGGCACAACAATGAGCAGTTCTTC. Its protein is CASSLDGGRHNNEQFF.

This chain links TRBV5-1 with TRBJ2-6; no reliable D call. This CDR3 is built from 18 residues. CDR1 is SGHRS, CDR2 YFSETQ, per germline. V was shortened by 0 bases and J by 0 bases, with 13 bases between the two germline ends. The DNA of the CDR3 is TGCGCCAGCAGCTTGGTGGGTGCAGCGTACTCTGGGGCCAACGTCCTGACTTTC. Residues: CASSLVGAAYSGANVLTF.

This clonotype has ten or more counts. The junction and the germline gene differ at one end; a read error may be behind it. V usage is TRBV7-2 and J usage is TRBJ2-7; no clear D. This CDR3 spans 11 amino acids. Germline-derived CDR1 and CDR2 are SGHTA and FQGNSA. CDR3 in DNA: TGTGCCAGCAGCTTAGAAGGGTACATCCACTTC. Protein sequence: CASSLEGYIHF.

This clonotype was seen only a few times. At one end, the junction sequence differs from germline, possibly due to a read error. The chain combines TRBV29-1 with TRBJ2-1; D may be TRBD1 (7 bases). The CDR3 runs 14 residues. CDR1 and CDR2 from the germline V gene are SQVTM and ANQGSEA. The CDR3 loop is CSLDRVGGGNEQFF. Written as DNA, the CDR3 is TGCAGCCTTGACAGGGTTGGGGGAGGCAATGAGCAGTTCTTC.

The chain carries TRBV4-3 and TRBJ1-2; D possibly corresponds to TRBD1 (5 bases). Trimming left V 4 bases short and J 7 bases short, with 16 bases between. The CDR3 is 14 residues long. Germline loops: CDR1 LGHNA, CDR2 YSLEER. This CDR3 is CASSLLGGGTGYTF. CDR3 nucleotides: TGCGCCAGCAGCCTCCTGGGGGGAGGGACTGGCTACACCTTC.

The chain links TRBV4-1 to TRBJ2-2, with D tentatively TRBD1 (6 bases). The CDR3 has 14 amino acids. V dropped 8 bases and J dropped 0 bases, with 10 bases sitting between them. CDR1 MGHRA and CDR2 YSYEKL come from the germline V gene. Written as DNA, the CDR3 is TGCGCCAGCCAAACAGGGTCGAACACCGGGGAGCTGTTTTTT. As protein: CASQTGSNTGELFF.

Written as DNA, the CDR3 is TGTGCCAGCAGCTTAGAGGAGTACTATGGCTACACCTTC. Its protein is CASSLEEYYGYTF. The chain links TRBV7-9 to TRBJ1-2; D not certain. The V end was cut by 1 base, the J end by 3 bases, with 6 bases between. CDR3 length: 13 amino acids. Germline V gene lookup returns CDR1 SEHNR and CDR2 FQNEAQ (reference sequence).

This clonotype was picked up one time. A much larger clonotype is one base distant, so this may be a read error. The V call is TRBV5-5, the J call TRBJ2-7; tentative D call: TRBD1 (5 bases). V was trimmed by 4 bases and J by 8 bases, leaving 16 bases between them. The CDR3 sequence is 13 residues long. The germline V gene has CDR1 SGHKS and CDR2 YYEKEE (reference sequence). In DNA, the CDR3 is TGTGCCAGCAGCACTCCGACAGAGATGAAGCAGTACTTC. This codes for CASSTPTEMKQYF.

This clonotype was counted ten times or more. V usage is TRBV28 and J usage is TRBJ2-5; D is perhaps TRBD2 (5 bases). The V end lost 5 bases, the J end lost 10 bases, and 14 bases lay between the germline ends. The length of the CDR3 is 12 residues. Germline CDR1 reads MDHEN; CDR2 reads SYDVKM. The CDR3 is CASSPSGPHQYF. The CDR3 nucleotides read TGTGCCAGCAGTCCGAGCGGACCACACCAGTACTTC.

The chain links TRBV4-1 to TRBJ2-3; D may be TRBD1 (5 bases). The CDR3 is 16 amino acids. V dropped 0 bases and J dropped 0 bases, with 10 bases sitting between them. Germline CDR1 reads MGHRA; CDR2 reads YSYEKL. The CDR3 DNA follows: TGCGCCAGCAGCCAAGATCGGACACCTAGCACAGATACGCAGTATTTT. Translated: CASSQDRTPSTDTQYF.

The chain employs TRBV12-3 or TRBV12-4 and TRBJ2-3; 7 nucleotides agree with TRBD2. Unmatched junction bases numbered 7, after V lost 5 bases and J lost 2 bases. The CDR3 is 15 residues long. As DNA, the CDR3 is TGTGCCAGCAGTCCCCAGCGGGGCTACACAGATACGCAGTATTTT. This codes for CASSPQRGYTDTQYF.